Below, 4 T cell receptor beta chains from the same sample are listed, as sequenced in a study of response to subunit inactivated influenza vaccine. TCRdb re-called the RT-PCR reads with MiXCR, one entry per CDR3 protein. The table includes a few hundred thousand distinct CDR3 sequences, about 20% detected once. The material sequenced was PBMCs from blood, taken approximately 20 months after vaccination. The receptors shown here come from a man between 50 and 75 years old who received an inactivated influenza vaccine.

The chain links TRBV5-4 to TRBJ2-5; no clear D gene. The V and J ends lost 4 bases and 4 bases respectively, with 14 bases between them. Germline V gene data show CDR1 as SGHNT and CDR2 as YYREEE (reference sequence). This CDR3 comprises 14 residues. The DNA of the CDR3 is TGTGCCAGCAGCGAAGAAGGGCCTGGAGAGACCCAGTACTTC. Amino acid sequence: CASSEEGPGETQYF.

The gene calls are TRBV7-9 and TRBJ2-5; TRBD2 matches at 12 bases. J was trimmed by 4 bases and V by 1 base; bases with no gene match: 7. The CDR3 extends over 17 amino acids. Looked up from germline, CDR1 is SEHNR and CDR2 is FQNEAQ (reference sequence). For the CDR3, the DNA is TGTGCCAGCAGCTTAGGGGGGACTAGCGGGTCGGCAGAGACCCAGTACTTC. Translated, it gives CASSLGGTSGSAETQYF. Looking up the rest from reference TRBV7-9 and TRBJ2-5 gives the full variable domain: DTGVSQNPRHKITKRGQNVTFRCDPISEHNRLYWYRQTLGQGPEFLTYFQNEAQLEKSRLLSDRFSAERPKGSFSTLEIQRTEQGDSAMYLCASSLGGTSGSAETQYFGPGTRLLVL.

This clonotype was picked up one time. A read error is likely, as this CDR3 ends without the conserved phenylalanine or tryptophan. This chain links TRBV7-9 with TRBJ1-2; maybe TRBD1 (5 bases). The V and J ends lost 5 bases and 4 bases respectively, with 11 bases between them. This CDR3 spans 13 amino acids. The germline CDR1 and CDR2 sequences are SEHNR and FQNEAQ (reference sequence). The CDR3 loop reads CASSVRDGYGYTC. The CDR3 DNA reads TGTGCCAGCAGCGTCCGGGACGGCTATGGCTACACCTGC.

V and J are TRBV10-3 and TRBJ1-5; a weak D match, TRBD1 (5 bases). Germline CDR1 reads ENHRY; CDR2 reads SYGVKD. This CDR3 is 14 amino acids long. V dropped 2 bases and J dropped 5 bases, with 10 bases sitting between them. The CDR3: CAISEVDNYQPQHF. DNA of the CDR3: TGTGCCATCAGTGAGGTGGACAATTATCAGCCCCAGCATTTT.